This T cell receptor beta chain emerged from a study of cytomegalovirus exposure and HLA in healthy donors. The study, taken as a whole, reports: Earlier analysis yielded a pattern in which most TCR beta V segments were productive about 90% or about 30% of the time.

Comment on this clone: No antigen is known for it.

A multiplex PCR was run with 60 Vbeta primers and 13 Jbeta primers. Generated by immunoSEQ multiplex PCR, the TCRdb table keeps only in-frame clones and is missing some. The repertoire has 180,000 or so clones, about 81% of them found once; the top ten carry 1.5% to 1.9%. The sequencing input was PBMCs. The receptor comes from a man in his forties or fifties in good health and CMV-seronegative.

CDR3 sequence (DNA): TGCGCCAGCAGCCAAGTGTCCGCGGGTATAGGGAACACTGAAGCTTTCTTT. Translated, it gives CASSQVSAGIGNTEAFF. The rearrangement joins TRBV4-3 to TRBJ1-1; D gene uncertain. The CDR3 is 17 amino acids. Trimming shortened V by 1 base and J by 1 base, and 16 bases separated the two germline ends. CDR1 and CDR2 (germline): LGHNA, YSLEER.